The sequence of this T cell receptor beta chain was determined in a study of siplizumab effects on memory and regulatory T cells. Whole-study results and caveats: Naive T cells, seemingly more diverse than memory cells, seemed major alloresponse contributors.

The protocol was immunoSEQ multiplex PCR, while the TCRdb copy is restricted to in-frame clones and leaves out a portion. This sample has about 110,000 clones, with about 91% found just once. Comment on this clone: Its antigen is not known.

V was pared by 2 bases and J by 2 bases, with 12 bases between. This CDR3 is built from 15 residues. Germline V gene data show CDR1 as WSHSY and CDR2 as SAAADI. Sequences were obtained from Tregs sorted from blood. The sequence was collected from a human donor in good health. The chain has TRBV10-2 and TRBJ1-2, with D perhaps TRBD1 (5 bases). The CDR3 DNA reads TGCGCCAGCAGTGAGAGGGGACGGGCAAACTATGGCTACACCTTC. It specifies CASSERGRANYGYTF.